Each of the 26 T cell receptor beta chains below was sequenced from the same sample in a study of blood T cell repertoires in COVID-19. Profiled with immunoSEQ multiplex PCR; TCRdb holds only in-frame clones, not every one. This sample yields just over 250,000 clones, of which more than 85% are seen a single time; under 3% belongs to the top ten. Sequenced sample: peripheral blood. These receptors were obtained from a person under 30 with COVID-19, enrolled during active disease.

The genes are TRBV2 and TRBJ2-5; D might be TRBD2 (6 bases). The CDR3 has 14 residues. The germline V gene encodes CDR1 SNHLY and CDR2 FYNNEI. V was trimmed by 4 bases and J by 2 bases, leaving 11 bases between them. The CDR3 DNA reads TGTGCCAGCAGTGCAGGGAGGAGGCAAGAGACCCAGTACTTC. It codes for CASSAGRRQETQYF.

This sequence joins TRBV5-1 and TRBJ1-2; 9 bases fit TRBD1. J was trimmed by 2 bases and V by 3 bases; bases with no gene match: 8. CDR3 length: 16 amino acids. The germline CDR1 and CDR2 sequences are SGHRS and YFSETQ. CDR3 amino acids: CASSSSQGAGNYGYTF. DNA for the CDR3: TGCGCCAGCAGCTCATCACAGGGGGCGGGAAACTATGGCTACACCTTC.

V gene TRBV27 combines with J gene TRBJ2-1, with unresolved D. Between the trimmed V and J ends, which lost 0 bases and 8 bases, there was a span of 11 bases. This CDR3 comprises 14 residues. Germline-derived CDR1 and CDR2 are MNHEY and SMNVEV (reference sequence). The chain's CDR3 is CASSLSSGDYEQFF. The CDR3 nucleotides read TGTGCCAGCAGTTTATCCTCAGGTGATTATGAGCAGTTCTTC.

This chain uses TRBV9 with TRBJ1-3; possible D gene TRBD1, 6 bases. V was trimmed by 3 bases and J by 0 bases, leaving 10 bases between them. This CDR3 has 15 residues. Germline V CDR1 and CDR2: SGDLS, YYNGEE. CDR3 nucleotide sequence: TGTGCCAGCAGCGGGACAGTGAGCTCTGGAAACACCATATATTTT. Amino acids: CASSGTVSSGNTIYF.

The V and J genes are TRBV5-6 and TRBJ2-1, with 10 positions matching TRBD1. The CDR3 has 17 residues. V lost 2 bases to trimming and J lost 9 bases; unmatched junction nucleotides: 14. CDR1 and CDR2 (germline): SGHDT, YYEEEE. The CDR3 DNA is TGTGCCAGCAGCTTATTCCCGGAGACAGGGGGCCGAGGTGAGCAGTTCTTC. The encoded protein is CASSLFPETGGRGEQFF.

The chain is built from TRBV21-1 and TRBJ2-7; the table gives TRBD1 as D, unverified against the DNA. TRBV21-1 is reported as a pseudogene. The CDR3 covers 16 residues. The CDR3 nucleotides read TGTGCCAGCAGCAAAGAGAAGGGACAGGATGGCTACGAGCAGTACTTC. This translates into CASSKEKGQDGYEQYF.

The V and J genes are TRBV29-1 and TRBJ2-5, with TRBD1 matching over 10 bases. V lost 3 bases and J lost 0; bases outside the gene matches: 13. CDR3 length equals 18 residues. CDR1 is SQVTM, CDR2 ANQGSEA, per germline. CDR3 loop: CSVELDSRDRGYQETQYF. DNA of the CDR3: TGCAGCGTTGAGTTGGATTCGCGGGACAGGGGATACCAAGAGACCCAGTACTTC.

The chain has TRBV5-5 and TRBJ2-3; no clear D. The germline V and J ends were trimmed by 4 bases and 1 base, with 10 bases remaining between them. Per the germline V gene, CDR1 is SGHKS and CDR2 is YYEKEE (reference sequence). This CDR3 is 14 amino acids long. The CDR3 DNA reads TGTGCCAGCAGCATCCCGTCGGGCACAGATACGCAGTATTTT. It is translated as CASSIPSGTDTQYF.

The chain is built from TRBV29-1 and TRBJ2-7; 8 bases match TRBD1. Germline CDR1 is SQVTM and CDR2 is ANQGSEA. The CDR3 spans 13 residues. J was trimmed by 5 bases and V by 3 bases; bases with no gene match: 6. DNA of the CDR3: TGCAGCGTTGATGATCAGGGGGCTCACGAGCAGTACTTC. Protein sequence: CSVDDQGAHEQYF.

The V gene is TRBV4-3, the J gene TRBJ2-1, with 8 bases that match TRBD2. Germline trimming cut 8 bases from V and 1 base from J; bases unmatched to any gene: 7. The CDR3 runs to 15 residues. CDR1 is LGHNA, CDR2 YSLEER, per germline. CDR3 sequence: CASRGGISSYNEQFF. CDR3 sequence (DNA): TGCGCCAGCCGGGGGGGGATAAGTTCCTACAATGAGCAGTTCTTC.

The CDR3 coding sequence is TGTGCCAGCAGTTTAAGCACAGTCTACGAGCAGTACTTC. Translating gives CASSLSTVYEQYF. This sequence joins TRBV27 and TRBJ2-7; D is unresolved. V was clipped by 2 bases and J by 3 bases, with 8 bases between them. Per germline, CDR1 MNHEY and CDR2 SMNVEV (reference sequence). The CDR3 runs 13 residues.

This clone was recorded only once. V gene TRBV6-6 combines with J gene TRBJ1-3; weak D call: TRBD1 (5 bases). Germline CDR1 and CDR2: MNHNY and SVGAGI (reference sequence). V shed 6 bases and J shed 4 bases, with 19 bases lying between them. The CDR3 has 16 amino acids. The CDR3 coding sequence is TGTGCCAGCAGACTTCTCGGACACGGCGCGGGAAACACCATATATTTT. Its protein is CASRLLGHGAGNTIYF.

The V gene is TRBV9, the J gene TRBJ1-2; possible D gene TRBD1, 6 bases. V lost 0 bases, J lost 3 bases, and 9 bases lay in between. Germline V gene lookup returns CDR1 SGDLS and CDR2 YYNGEE. This CDR3 region has 14 residues. The CDR3 DNA sequence: TGTGCCAGCAGCGTAGGCGGACAGTACTATGGCTACACCTTC. Its translation is CASSVGGQYYGYTF. Looking up the rest from reference TRBV9 and TRBJ1-2 gives the full variable domain: DSGVTQTPKHLITATGQRVTLRCSPRSGDLSVYWYQQSLDQGLQFLIQYYNGEERAKGNILERFSAQQFPDLHSELNLSSLELGDSALYFCASSVGGQYYGYTFGSGTRLTVV.

There are a few counts of this clone. This rearrangement joins TRBV2 to TRBJ1-1; TRBD1 matches 8 bases. Germline V CDR1 and CDR2: SNHLY, FYNNEI. J gave up 6 bases and V 5 bases, and 2 bases lay outside the gene matches. CDR3 length equals 12 residues. CDR3 in amino acids: CASSPQGAEAFF. CDR3 sequence (DNA): TGTGCCAGCAGTCCACAGGGGGCTGAAGCTTTCTTT.

This sequence joins TRBV7-6 and TRBJ2-7, with D unclear. CDR3 length equals 11 residues. Per germline, CDR1 SGHVS and CDR2 FNYEAQ. V lost 0 bases and J 6 bases, leaving 3 bases between the germline ends. CDR3 region: CASSLAGEQYF. The DNA of the CDR3 is TGTGCCAGCAGCTTAGCCGGCGAGCAGTACTTC.

This chain links TRBV5-1 with TRBJ1-6; 9 nucleotides align to TRBD1. This CDR3 region has 19 residues. The V and J ends lost 0 bases and 0 bases, in that order; junction bases with no gene match: 7. Germline-derived CDR1 and CDR2 are SGHRS and YFSETQ. Here the CDR3 DNA reads TGCGCCAGCAGCTTGGCCGGACAGGGGTTAAGCTCCTATAATTCACCCCTCCACTTT. Amino acids: CASSLAGQGLSSYNSPLHF.

The genes are TRBV6-5 and TRBJ1-1, with unresolved D. From germline, CDR1 is MNHEY and CDR2 SVGAGI. Trimming left V 6 bases short and J 1 base short, with 9 bases between. The CDR3 consists of 13 residues. CDR3 coding DNA: TGTGCCAGCAGCTCACAGTGGAACACTGAAGCTTTCTTT. It encodes CASSSQWNTEAFF.

The chain joins TRBV11-2 to TRBJ2-3, with D maybe TRBD1 (6 bases). The germline CDR1 and CDR2 sequences are SGHAT and FQNNGV. The CDR3 length is 13 residues. Between the trimmed V and J ends, which lost 6 bases and 4 bases, there was a span of 11 bases. The CDR3 region has the DNA TGTGCCAGCAGACTTACAGGGCCAGATACGCAGTATTTT. Protein sequence: CASRLTGPDTQYF.

The chain joins TRBV7-6 to TRBJ2-3, with D hard to call. Germline CDR1 is SGHVS and CDR2 is FNYEAQ. This CDR3 contains 16 residues. Trimming stripped 2 bases from V and 0 bases from J, with 12 bases between. CDR3 DNA: TGTGCCAGCAGCTTATTGTCTGAGTCTAGCACAGATACGCAGTATTTT. Its translation: CASSLLSESSTDTQYF. The full variable domain, with the rest looked up from reference TRBV7-6 and TRBJ2-3, is GAGVSQSPRYKVTKRGQDVALRCDPISGHVSLYWYRQALGQGPEFLTYFNYEAQQDKSGLPNDRFSAERPEGSISTLTIQRTEQRDSAMYRCASSLLSESSTDTQYFGPGTRLTVL.

This chain links TRBV9 with TRBJ2-1; the D gene is possibly TRBD2 (5 bases). The germline gives CDR1 SGDLS, CDR2 YYNGEE. V lost 0 bases, J lost 0 bases, and 13 bases lay in between. The CDR3 runs 17 residues. This chain's CDR3 is CASSVEWLASSYNEQFF. The CDR3 nucleotides are TGTGCCAGCAGCGTAGAATGGCTAGCCAGCTCCTACAATGAGCAGTTCTTC.

The chain uses TRBV5-5 and TRBJ2-2; 8 bases are a match to TRBD1. V lost 4 bases to trimming and J lost 4 bases; unmatched junction nucleotides: 9. The CDR3 is made up of 16 amino acids. Germline V gives CDR1 SGHKS, CDR2 YYEKEE (reference sequence). In DNA form, the CDR3 reads TGTGCCAGCAGCGAGCTAGACAGGGGCATCACCGGGGAGCTGTTTTTT. Translation: CASSELDRGITGELFF.

V usage is TRBV21-1 and J usage is TRBJ2-1; the table's D call, TRBD1, was not checked against the DNA. TRBV21-1 is an annotated pseudogene. The CDR3 runs 14 residues. In DNA form, the CDR3 reads TGTGCCGGAACCAGGGTAGACAAATACAATGAGCAGTTCTTC. It is translated as CAGTRVDKYNEQFF.

This chain uses TRBV11-2 with TRBJ2-5; TRBD1 aligns across 8 bases. CDR3 size: 13 residues. Trimming took 5 bases from V and 7 from J; bases not matched to a gene: 6. Germline CDR1 is SGHAT and CDR2 is FQNNGV. This CDR3 reads CASSQGAGGTQYF. CDR3 DNA sequence: TGTGCCAGCAGCCAGGGGGCGGGCGGGACCCAGTACTTC.

The chain employs TRBV6-2 or TRBV6-3 and TRBJ2-1; 11 bases map to TRBD2. Germline lookup yields CDR1 MNHEY and CDR2 SVGEGT. The CDR3 covers 15 residues. Trimming took 6 bases from V and 9 from J; bases not matched to a gene: 10. CDR3 in amino acids: CASSPLSGRAGEQFF. The DNA for the CDR3 is TGTGCCAGCAGCCCTCTTAGCGGGAGGGCCGGTGAGCAGTTCTTC.

The V gene is TRBV6-5, the J gene TRBJ1-1; TRBD1 is a possible D gene (6 bases). This CDR3 has 15 residues. CDR1 and CDR2 (germline): MNHEY, SVGAGI. V lost 4 bases to trimming and J lost 2 bases, with 14 bases between them. The CDR3 bases are TGTGCCAGCAGTTTCTCCTTGGACAGAAACACTGAAGCTTTCTTT. Encoded protein: CASSFSLDRNTEAFF.

The chain uses TRBV28 and TRBJ2-7; a possible D gene is TRBD1 (6 bases). Germline assignment: CDR1 MDHEN and CDR2 SYDVKM. CDR3 size: 12 residues. With 6 bases removed from V and 7 bases from J, the gap between germline ends came to 13 bases. In DNA form, the CDR3 reads TGTGCCAGCAGGGGGACACCGAAAGAGCAGTACTTC. It encodes CASRGTPKEQYF.